The rows below give T cell receptor beta chains drawn from one sample of a study of blood T cell repertoires in COVID-19. Sequenced by immunoSEQ multiplex PCR; TCRdb stores in-frame clones only, minus some. The sample comprises around 250,000 clones, about nine tenths of which are singletons, and approximately 0.94% rests with the top ten. Sequencing was carried out using peripheral blood. These TCRs come from a woman in her thirties or forties who had recovered from COVID-19. The CDR3 runs from the conserved cysteine through the conserved F or W. The size of a clone is reported for some rows only, either as once, few or many, or as a class for expanded clones.

j_call: TRBJ2-3
v_call: TRBV28
cdr3_length: 15
clone_size: NA
cdr3_aa: CASSLTERGTDTQYF

j_call: TRBJ2-7
v_call: TRBV5-4
cdr3_length: 13
clone_size: NA
cdr3_aa: CATRDRSSYEQYF

j_call: TRBJ1-4
v_call: TRBV9
cdr3_length: 17
clone_size: NA
cdr3_aa: CASSPRTGGLPNEKLFF

j_call: TRBJ2-1
v_call: TRBV5-1
cdr3_length: 12
clone_size: once
cdr3_aa: CASSFKGGEQFF

j_call: TRBJ2-7
v_call: TRBV11-2
cdr3_length: 16
clone_size: few
cdr3_aa: CASSLSSSGSSYEQYF

j_call: TRBJ2-3
v_call: TRBV11-3
cdr3_length: 16
clone_size: NA
cdr3_aa: CASSLVPGVAADTQYF

j_call: TRBJ1-2
v_call: TRBV24-1
cdr3_length: 14
clone_size: few
cdr3_aa: CATSGDSSNYGYTF

j_call: TRBJ1-1
v_call: TRBV12-3/TRBV12-4
cdr3_length: 11
clone_size: NA
cdr3_aa: CASGLLTEAFF

j_call: TRBJ1-2
v_call: TRBV2
cdr3_length: 13
clone_size: NA
cdr3_aa: CASIRDNIYGYTF

j_call: TRBJ2-7
v_call: TRBV7-9
cdr3_length: 15
clone_size: few
cdr3_aa: CASRPGGGSSYEQYF

j_call: TRBJ1-2
v_call: TRBV7-9
cdr3_length: 15
clone_size: NA
cdr3_aa: CASSLEGGTNYGYTF

j_call: TRBJ2-7
v_call: TRBV27
cdr3_length: 14
clone_size: few
cdr3_aa: CASKTSGYSYEQYF

j_call: TRBJ2-2
v_call: TRBV6-2/TRBV6-3
cdr3_length: 16
clone_size: NA
cdr3_aa: CASSYGAGLPTGELFF

j_call: TRBJ2-2
v_call: TRBV24-1
cdr3_length: 15
clone_size: NA
cdr3_aa: CATQTSGRLTGELFF

j_call: TRBJ2-3
v_call: TRBV27
cdr3_length: 16
clone_size: NA
cdr3_aa: CASSLGGGKATDTQYF

j_call: TRBJ2-2
v_call: TRBV5-4
cdr3_length: 18
clone_size: NA
cdr3_aa: CASSPTLGAGGTTGELFF

j_call: TRBJ1-1
v_call: TRBV30
cdr3_length: 14
clone_size: NA
cdr3_aa: CAWMAGTGGSEAFF

j_call: TRBJ2-5
v_call: TRBV3-1/TRBV3-2
cdr3_length: 13
clone_size: once
cdr3_aa: CASSRGEQETQYF

j_call: TRBJ1-1
v_call: TRBV10-3
cdr3_length: 15
clone_size: NA
cdr3_aa: CASRGQGAIGTEAFF

j_call: TRBJ2-2
v_call: TRBV11-2
cdr3_length: 17
clone_size: NA
cdr3_aa: CASSLDDPGLRTGELFF

j_call: TRBJ2-1
v_call: TRBV27
cdr3_length: 16
clone_size: NA
cdr3_aa: CASSPLAVSFYNEQFF

j_call: TRBJ1-4
v_call: TRBV11-2
cdr3_length: 15
clone_size: NA
cdr3_aa: CASSPAGSLSEKLFF

j_call: TRBJ2-3
v_call: TRBV18
cdr3_length: 15
clone_size: NA
cdr3_aa: CASPPVASITDTQYF

j_call: TRBJ1-5
v_call: TRBV19
cdr3_length: 13
clone_size: NA
cdr3_aa: CASSIRQNQPQHF

j_call: TRBJ2-1
v_call: TRBV30
cdr3_length: 13
clone_size: NA
cdr3_aa: CAWRRGNYNEQFF

j_call: TRBJ1-5
v_call: TRBV19
cdr3_length: 15
clone_size: NA
cdr3_aa: CASSMQQGYNQPQHF

j_call: TRBJ1-2
v_call: TRBV7-9
cdr3_length: 15
clone_size: NA
cdr3_aa: CASSSPAGVNYGYTF

j_call: TRBJ2-5
v_call: TRBV19
cdr3_length: 13
clone_size: NA
cdr3_aa: CASSRGVQETQYF

j_call: TRBJ1-6
v_call: TRBV2
cdr3_length: 15
clone_size: NA
cdr3_aa: CASSVGQFWQSPLHF

j_call: TRBJ2-7
v_call: TRBV10-3
cdr3_length: 18
clone_size: NA
cdr3_aa: CAIREDTGATEKAYEQYF

j_call: TRBJ1-6
v_call: TRBV9
cdr3_length: 14
clone_size: NA
cdr3_aa: CASSPTQGFSPLHF

j_call: TRBJ2-1
v_call: TRBV28
cdr3_length: 15
clone_size: once
cdr3_aa: CASSDGTGADNEQFF

j_call: TRBJ1-1
v_call: TRBV30
cdr3_length: 11
clone_size: NA
cdr3_aa: CAWNRGTEAFF

j_call: TRBJ1-3
v_call: TRBV10-3
cdr3_length: 15
clone_size: NA
cdr3_aa: CAISIGTGAGNTIYF

j_call: TRBJ2-3
v_call: TRBV7-2
cdr3_length: 15
clone_size: NA
cdr3_aa: CASTTGLAGPDTQYF

j_call: TRBJ1-2
v_call: TRBV6-5
cdr3_length: 14
clone_size: NA
cdr3_aa: CASRRDRGFGGYTF

j_call: TRBJ2-2
v_call: TRBV7-9
cdr3_length: 17
clone_size: NA
cdr3_aa: CASSLGTASLDTGELFF

j_call: TRBJ1-5
v_call: TRBV12-2
cdr3_length: 16
clone_size: NA
cdr3_aa: CASRLFLGQANQPQHF

j_call: TRBJ2-1
v_call: TRBV6-6
cdr3_length: 17
clone_size: few
cdr3_aa: CASSPGLAGPANNEQFF

j_call: TRBJ1-2
v_call: TRBV6-1
cdr3_length: 14
clone_size: NA
cdr3_aa: CASTSGDRGYGYTF

j_call: TRBJ2-3
v_call: TRBV5-6
cdr3_length: 13
clone_size: few
cdr3_aa: CASSLVSKDTQYF

j_call: TRBJ2-5
v_call: TRBV27
cdr3_length: 15
clone_size: NA
cdr3_aa: CASSFAGATRETQYF